Following are 21 T cell receptor beta chains from one sample sequenced in a study of T cells after yellow fever vaccination. Via MiXCR, TCRdb re-called the 5' RACE reads, giving one row per CDR3 protein. The sample consists of 450,000 to 600,000 distinct CDR3 sequences, about a sixth of them appearing once. The specimen comprised PBMCs, sampled 4 to 5 days after the first yellow fever vaccination. The source is a man aged 18 to 29 who received the YFV17D yellow fever vaccine.

This clonotype occurred a few times. V and J are TRBV5-4 and TRBJ2-7, with 7 bases matching TRBD2. The CDR3 covers 14 residues. CDR1 and CDR2 (germline): SGHNT, YYREEE (reference sequence). After removal of 3 bases from V and 6 bases from J, the junction contained 9 bases not matched to a gene. The CDR3 DNA reads TGTGCCAGCAGCTCCGCCCCCGGGAGGCCCGAGCAGTACGTC. Protein sequence: CASSSAPGRPEQYV.

The chain employs TRBV3-1 and TRBJ2-2, with 10 nucleotides matching TRBD2. The V and J ends lost 4 bases and 8 bases, in that order; junction bases with no gene match: 7. Germline values: CDR1 LGHDT, CDR2 YNNKEL (reference sequence). The CDR3 sequence is 15 residues long. CDR3 in DNA: TGTGCCAGCAGCCGGCTAGCGGGGGAGGAAGGGGAGCTGTTTTTT. Its translation is CASSRLAGEEGELFF.

This chain connects TRBV28 to TRBJ2-3; D is possibly TRBD2 (6 bases). The CDR3 consists of 14 residues. V was trimmed by 7 bases and J by 2 bases, leaving 13 bases between them. The V gene's germline CDR1 is MDHEN and CDR2 SYDVKM. The CDR3 nucleotides read TGTGCCAGCACGGGCGGGGTTTACACAGATACGCAGTATTTT. Protein sequence: CASTGGVYTDTQYF.

Only a few counts were recorded for this clonotype. V is TRBV12-3 or TRBV12-4 and J is TRBJ1-6; D is possibly TRBD1 (6 bases). The germline V and J ends were trimmed by 6 bases and 15 bases, with 12 bases remaining between them. The CDR3 has 11 residues. The CDR3 nucleotides read TGTGCCAGCAGCAGGGGACTGGTCCTCCACTTT. This encodes CASSRGLVLHF.

This clonotype was picked up many times. This chain links TRBV20-1 with TRBJ2-7, with 7 positions matching TRBD2. Per germline, CDR1 DFQATT and CDR2 SNEGSKA (reference sequence). V shed 3 bases and J 0 bases; nucleotides not matched to a gene: 5. The CDR3 has 14 residues. The CDR3 loop is CSARSSGDSYEQYF. The CDR3 coding sequence is TGCAGTGCTAGGTCGAGCGGGGACTCCTACGAGCAGTACTTC.

This sequence joins TRBV5-1 and TRBJ1-2, with 12 positions matching TRBD1. The CDR3 sequence is 12 residues long. V trimming: 5 bases; J trimming: 13 bases; junction bases outside the gene matches: 6. Looked up from germline, CDR1 is SGHRS and CDR2 is YFSETQ. The CDR3 nucleotides are TGCGCCAGCAGATGGGACAGGGGGCGCAGCACCTTC. It codes for CASRWDRGRSTF.

The rearrangement joins TRBV7-9 to TRBJ2-7; the match to TRBD1 covers 7 bases. The V segment lost 2 bases and the J segment 5 bases; nucleotides outside the gene matches: 6. Germline V lookup: CDR1 SEHNR, CDR2 FQNEAQ (reference sequence). The CDR3 runs to 14 residues. The CDR3 coding sequence is TGTGCCAGCAGCTTAAGAAGACAGGGTGACGAGCAGTACTTC. Translating it yields CASSLRRQGDEQYF.

This chain connects TRBV7-2 to TRBJ1-2; perhaps TRBD1 as D (6 bases). CDR3 size: 13 residues. Germline V gene data show CDR1 as SGHTA and CDR2 as FQGNSA. The V end was cut by 1 base, the J end by 8 bases, with 11 bases between. The chain's CDR3 is CASSLDGGGGYTF. CDR3 DNA: TGTGCCAGCAGCTTAGATGGGGGGGGCGGCTACACCTTC.

The sample holds many counts of this clonotype. The rearrangement joins TRBV5-1 to TRBJ2-7; 7 bases map to TRBD1. The junction had 4 bases not matched to a gene; V was cut back by 1 base and J by 6 bases. Germline V gene lookup returns CDR1 SGHRS and CDR2 YFSETQ. CDR3 length: 13 residues. The CDR3 DNA reads TGCGCCAGCAGCTTGAACAGGGGCGGCGAGCAGTACTTC. This translates into CASSLNRGGEQYF.

V and J are TRBV6-5 and TRBJ1-1; tentatively, D is TRBD1 (5 bases). Trimming left V 3 bases short and J 7 bases short, with 15 bases between. This CDR3 has 14 amino acids. CDR1 is MNHEY, CDR2 SVGAGI, per germline. The CDR3 region is CASSYEGRLIEAFF. The CDR3 nucleotides are TGTGCCAGCAGTTATGAGGGGCGACTCATTGAAGCTTTCTTT.

V usage is TRBV7-3 and J usage is TRBJ2-3; D gene ambiguous. The CDR3 runs to 13 residues. Germline V lookup: CDR1 SGHTA, CDR2 FQGTGA. The ends were cut back, 3 bases at V and 6 bases at J, with 10 bases in the middle. This chain's CDR3 is CASSFKPGDTQYF. The CDR3 region has the DNA TGTGCCAGCAGCTTTAAGCCCGGGGATACGCAGTATTTT.

The CDR3 DNA reads TGTGCCACCAGCCACGACAGATATTATGGCTACACCTTC. Translating it yields CATSHDRYYGYTF. This rearrangement joins TRBV24-1 to TRBJ1-2; the D gene is possibly TRBD1 (5 bases). Trimming stripped 7 bases from V and 5 bases from J, with 13 bases between. The CDR3 contains 13 residues. The V gene's germline CDR1 is KGHDR and CDR2 SFDVKD.

CDR3 nucleotide sequence: TGTGCCAGCAGCCATTTTGGGGGAATCGATTCACCCCTCCACTTT. Translated, it gives CASSHFGGIDSPLHF. V is TRBV9 and J is TRBJ1-6; tentatively, D is TRBD1 (5 bases). The V end lost 4 bases, the J end lost 8 bases, and 16 bases lay between the germline ends. CDR1 is SGDLS and CDR2 is YYNGEE in the germline V gene. The CDR3 contains 15 residues.

The chain has TRBV3-1 and TRBJ1-2; 7 positions match TRBD1. V gave up 4 bases and J gave up 6 bases; unmatched junction bases: 8. Germline-derived CDR1 and CDR2 are LGHDT and YNNKEL (reference sequence). The CDR3 is 14 residues long. The CDR3 is CASSPPGQRNGYTF. The CDR3 DNA follows: TGTGCCAGCAGCCCCCCGGGACAGAGAAATGGCTACACCTTC.

This clonotype was seen only a few times. The V and J genes are TRBV7-6 and TRBJ2-5; weak D call: TRBD2 (5 bases). Trimming shortened V by 2 bases and J by 1 base, and 14 bases separated the two germline ends. Looked up from germline, CDR1 is SGHVS and CDR2 is FNYEAQ. The CDR3 length is 16 residues. CDR3 sequence: CASSLITSRAQETQYF. In nucleotides, the CDR3 is TGTGCCAGCAGCTTAATAACTAGTAGAGCCCAAGAGACCCAGTACTTC.

The V gene is TRBV15, the J gene TRBJ1-1; 8 positions agree with TRBD1. V dropped 9 bases and J dropped 6; count of bases not matched to a gene: 18. This CDR3 spans 16 amino acids. Germline V lookup: CDR1 LNHNV, CDR2 YYDKDF (reference sequence). The CDR3, as DNA: TGTGCCACTTTGGAGGGGGCCGGACAGGGTTGGTCTGAAGCTTTCTTT. Translating gives CATLEGAGQGWSEAFF.

This clonotype was detected a few times. The rearrangement links TRBV12-3 or TRBV12-4 to TRBJ2-3, with 7 nucleotides matching TRBD1. The CDR3 sequence is 15 residues long. V lost 2 bases, J lost 6 bases, and 8 bases stayed unmatched. CDR3 amino acids: CASSLPRQGGDTQYF. In DNA, the CDR3 is TGTGCCAGCAGTTTACCTCGACAGGGCGGCGATACGCAGTATTTT.

This clonotype was observed a handful of times. V and J are TRBV6-2 or TRBV6-3 and TRBJ2-2; D is ambiguous. Germline CDR1 and CDR2: MNHEY and SVGEGT. Trimming cost V 6 bases and J 7 bases, with 24 bases left between them. The CDR3 loop spans 17 amino acids. Here the CDR3 reads CASRSAYRGQKGGELFF. CDR3 sequence (DNA): TGTGCCAGCAGGTCGGCCTACCGCGGCCAAAAAGGCGGGGAGCTGTTTTTT.

CDR3 in amino acids: CAISILGQGMDTQYF. DNA for the CDR3: TGTGCCATCAGCATTCTGGGACAGGGGATGGATACGCAGTATTTT. This sequence joins TRBV10-3 and TRBJ2-3; 10 bases fit TRBD1. CDR1 and CDR2 from the germline V gene are ENHRY and SYGVKD. CDR3 length: 15 amino acids. V shed 6 bases and J 6 bases; nucleotides not matched to a gene: 9.

The chain is built from TRBV29-1 and TRBJ2-1; no definite D call. CDR1 is SQVTM and CDR2 is ANQGSEA in the germline V gene. V was pared by 3 bases and J by 4 bases, with 13 bases between. This CDR3 contains 14 residues. CDR3 region: CSVDVGKRYNEQFF. The CDR3 coding sequence is TGCAGCGTTGATGTGGGGAAACGATACAATGAGCAGTTCTTC.

V gene TRBV27 combines with J gene TRBJ1-4; no definite D call. CDR3 length: 14 amino acids. V lost 6 bases to trimming and J lost 0 bases, with 8 bases between them. CDR1 and CDR2 from the germline V gene are MNHEY and SMNVEV (reference sequence). CDR3 amino acids: CASSSPATNEKLFF. The CDR3 DNA reads as TGTGCCAGCAGCTCACCAGCAACTAATGAAAAACTGTTTTTT.